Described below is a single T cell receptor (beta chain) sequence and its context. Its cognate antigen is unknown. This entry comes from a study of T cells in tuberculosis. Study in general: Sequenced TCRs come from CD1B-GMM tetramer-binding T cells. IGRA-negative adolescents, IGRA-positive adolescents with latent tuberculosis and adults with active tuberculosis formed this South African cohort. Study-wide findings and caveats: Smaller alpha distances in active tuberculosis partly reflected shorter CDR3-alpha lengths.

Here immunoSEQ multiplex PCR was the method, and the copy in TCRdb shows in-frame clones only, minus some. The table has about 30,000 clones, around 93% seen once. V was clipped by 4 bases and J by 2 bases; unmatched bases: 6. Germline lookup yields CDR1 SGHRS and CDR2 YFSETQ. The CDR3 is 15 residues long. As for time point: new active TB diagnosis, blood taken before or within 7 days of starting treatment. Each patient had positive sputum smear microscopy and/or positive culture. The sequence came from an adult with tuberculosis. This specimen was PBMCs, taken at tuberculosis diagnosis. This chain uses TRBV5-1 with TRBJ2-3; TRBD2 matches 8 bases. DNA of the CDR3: TGCGCCAGCAGCCGAAGCGGGGGAGACACAGATACGCAGTATTTT. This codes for CASSRSGGDTDTQYF.